The following is a T cell receptor (beta chain) sequence with its context. These data belong to a study of blood T cell repertoires in COVID-19. Across the whole study: The samples span acute and convalescent COVID-19 from the United States, Italy and Spain. T cells, B-cell-depleted T cells, or PBMCs provided the cDNA or gDNA that served as material.

Methods used by the authors: Amplification from reference gene primers served as the basis for estimated nucleated cell counts. Some clones are missing from TCRdb's copy, which holds only in-frame ones; the method was immunoSEQ multiplex PCR. That table furnishes V, J and clone size, whereas the DNA furnished D and trimming. The profile shows about 190,000 clones, about 86% of them singletons. The germline gives CDR1 SGHDT, CDR2 YYEEEE. CDR3 length: 14 residues. The J segment lost 4 bases and the V segment lost 5 bases, leaving 5 bases of the junction unmatched. The sequence came from a man aged 25 to 40 with active or convalescent COVID-19. Sequenced: peripheral blood. The V and J genes are TRBV5-6 and TRBJ2-7, with 11 bases identical to TRBD1. CDR3 sequence (DNA): TGTGCCAGCAGTCGGGACAGGGGGTGGTACGAGCAGTACTTC. Residues: CASSRDRGWYEQYF.